This TCR beta chain was recorded in a study of T cell repertoires in cytomegalovirus infection. TCRdb passed the reads through MiXCR, listing each CDR3 protein once. The table records 250,000 to 350,000 distinct CDR3 sequences, about 25% of them present only once. With V trimmed by 0 bases and J by 7 bases, 0 bases remained unmatched. This CDR3 has 12 residues. Looked up from germline, CDR1 is MNHEY and CDR2 is SVGAGI. Input material: PBMCs. The rearrangement uses TRBV6-5 and TRBJ2-7; 7 bases agree with TRBD2. The sequence was obtained from a human donor in good health (CMV status not recorded). Some clones in this sample may be carry-over from other donors' samples. The CDR3 DNA is TGTGCCAGCAGTTACTCCGGGGGGGAGCAGTACTTC. Translated: CASSYSGGEQYF.